This T cell receptor (beta chain) comes out of a study of T-cell memory formation after mild COVID-19. Across the whole study: TCR clustering was largely donor specific. Whole-study findings and limits: Cross-reactive memory seemingly joined, as some responding clones were found in pre-infection memory. Largely, contracting CD4+ clones fell within CM and EM, and contracting CD8+ clones within EMRA.

In TCRdb, the 5' RACE reads were re-called with MiXCR into one record per CDR3 protein. Found here are about 150,000 distinct CDR3 sequences, roughly 15% of them singletons; the top ten hold 13% to 15%. This clonotype was picked up many times. Its antigen is still unknown. In germline, CDR1 is SGHTA, CDR2 FQGNSA. V lost 7 bases to trimming and J lost 1 base, with 18 bases between them. The CDR3 runs to 16 residues. This sequence was found in an adult woman who had mild COVID-19 (a few samples of this study predate the infection). Cell type and time point are not known. Sample: PBMCs or a T cell subset sorted from them (not recorded which). V is TRBV7-2 and J is TRBJ2-3, with D unclear. The CDR3: CASTPSGDFGTDTQYF. CDR3 in DNA: TGTGCCAGCACCCCCAGTGGGGATTTTGGCACAGATACGCAGTATTTT.